Listed below are T cell receptor beta chains from one sample, sequenced in a study of T cells in Graves' hyperthyroidism and ophthalmopathy. TCRdb ran MiXCR on the multiplex PCR reads and lists one entry per CDR3 protein. Counted here are fewer than 450,000 distinct CDR3 sequences, 18% occurring once; the ten biggest clones make up less than 45%. The sequenced sample consisted of blood. These receptors originate from a man younger than 35 with Graves' ophthalmopathy. Both conserved end residues are part of each CDR3. A D gene is named only where the DNA matches it firmly. Clone size, where shown, is once, few, many, or a class for clones that have expanded.

clone_size: .; d_call: .; j_call: TRBJ2-2; v_call: TRBV7-9; cdr3_nt: TGTGCCAGCAGCAACCGACAGTCCCTTACCGGGGAGCTGTTTTTT; cdr3_aa: CASSNRQSLTGELFF
clone_size: many; d_call: TRBD2; j_call: TRBJ2-7; v_call: TRBV6-2/TRBV6-3; cdr3_nt: TGTGCCAGCAGTTCGGTGCGGGGGGGAACCTACGAGCAGTACTTC; cdr3_aa: CASSSVRGGTYEQYF
clone_size: many; d_call: TRBD1; j_call: TRBJ1-5; v_call: TRBV20-1; cdr3_nt: TGCAGTGCTAGAGCCGGGACAGGGCTCATCAATCAGCCCCAGCATTTT; cdr3_aa: CSARAGTGLINQPQHF
clone_size: many; d_call: .; j_call: TRBJ1-1; v_call: TRBV5-1; cdr3_nt: TGCGCCAGCAGGCAACAGGGATACACTGAAGCTTTCTTT; cdr3_aa: CASRQQGYTEAFF
clone_size: many; d_call: TRBD2; j_call: TRBJ2-1; v_call: TRBV2; cdr3_nt: TGTGCCAGCAGCTTAGCGGGGGGTTATGAGCAGTTCTTC; cdr3_aa: CASSLAGGYEQFF
clone_size: few; d_call: .; j_call: TRBJ2-7; v_call: TRBV4-1; cdr3_nt: TGCGCCAGCAGCCAAGAAGTAATCGGGGCCTACGAGCAGTACTTC; cdr3_aa: CASSQEVIGAYEQYF
clone_size: once; d_call: .; j_call: TRBJ1-1; v_call: TRBV7-2; cdr3_nt: TGTGCCAGCAGCTTAGGCCTCCGGGTCGCTTTCTTT; cdr3_aa: CASSLGLRVAFF
clone_size: few; d_call: TRBD2; j_call: TRBJ2-1; v_call: TRBV20-1; cdr3_nt: TGCAGTGCCCCTTCGCGGGGGGGCCGCAATGAGCAGTTCTTC; cdr3_aa: CSAPSRGGRNEQFF
clone_size: few; d_call: TRBD2; j_call: TRBJ2-1; v_call: TRBV7-3; cdr3_nt: TGTGCCAGCAGCATCGAGCGGGGGGGCCTTAACAATGAGCAGTTCTTC; cdr3_aa: CASSIERGGLNNEQFF
clone_size: .; d_call: TRBD1; j_call: TRBJ1-4; v_call: TRBV5-1; cdr3_nt: TGCGCCAGCAGCGTGACAGGGGGTTGGGAAAAACTGTTTTTT; cdr3_aa: CASSVTGGWEKLFF
clone_size: many; d_call: TRBD1; j_call: TRBJ2-1; v_call: TRBV18; cdr3_nt: TGTGCCAGCTCACTGGGACAGGGGAACAATGAGCAGTTCTTC; cdr3_aa: CASSLGQGNNEQFF
clone_size: .; d_call: .; j_call: TRBJ1-5; v_call: TRBV2; cdr3_nt: TGTGCCAGCAGTGATATCGGGAATAATCAGCCCCAGCATTTT; cdr3_aa: CASSDIGNNQPQHF
clone_size: .; d_call: TRBD2; j_call: TRBJ2-3; v_call: TRBV5-1; cdr3_nt: TGCGCCAGCATGACTAGCGGGGGTGCAGATACGCAGTATTTT; cdr3_aa: CASMTSGGADTQYF
clone_size: many; d_call: .; j_call: TRBJ2-5; v_call: TRBV2; cdr3_nt: TGTGCCAGCAGTGAAGCAGGCACCCAAGAGACCCAGTACTTC; cdr3_aa: CASSEAGTQETQYF
clone_size: .; d_call: TRBD1; j_call: TRBJ1-4; v_call: TRBV20-1; cdr3_nt: TGCAGTGCTAGGGACAGGGGGTTATTGAGAACTAATGAAAAACTGTTTTTT; cdr3_aa: CSARDRGLLRTNEKLFF
clone_size: many; d_call: TRBD1; j_call: TRBJ2-7; v_call: TRBV7-3; cdr3_nt: TGTGCCAGCAGCCCTGGGACAGGGGGCTTCTACGAGCAGTACTTC; cdr3_aa: CASSPGTGGFYEQYF
clone_size: many; d_call: .; j_call: TRBJ1-2; v_call: TRBV5-1; cdr3_nt: TGCGCCAGCAGCTCGACAGGATTAGGCTACACCTTC; cdr3_aa: CASSSTGLGYTF
clone_size: many; d_call: TRBD1; j_call: TRBJ2-7; v_call: TRBV24-1; cdr3_nt: TGTGCCACCAGTGCCGTCACAGGGGTCGAGCAGTACTTC; cdr3_aa: CATSAVTGVEQYF
clone_size: .; d_call: TRBD1; j_call: TRBJ1-5; v_call: TRBV18; cdr3_nt: TGTGCCAGCTCAGCGGGACAGGGGGTAGCGCAGCCCCAGCATTTT; cdr3_aa: CASSAGQGVAQPQHF
clone_size: .; d_call: .; j_call: TRBJ2-2; v_call: TRBV7-9; cdr3_nt: TGTGCCAGCAGCGAGAGCTCAGGGGCCGGGGAGCTGTTTTTT; cdr3_aa: CASSESSGAGELFF
clone_size: few; d_call: TRBD1; j_call: TRBJ1-5; v_call: TRBV28; cdr3_nt: TGTGCCAGCAGCCAGGGGGGGGTTAGTCAGCCCCAGCATTTT; cdr3_aa: CASSQGGVSQPQHF
clone_size: .; d_call: TRBD1; j_call: TRBJ1-2; v_call: TRBV24-1; cdr3_nt: TGTGCCACCAGTGATGCCGACAGGGCGCCTCCTGGCTACACCTTC; cdr3_aa: CATSDADRAPPGYTF
clone_size: .; d_call: .; j_call: TRBJ1-3; v_call: TRBV29-1; cdr3_nt: TGCAGCGTTGGTACTACCGGAAACACCATATATTTT; cdr3_aa: CSVGTTGNTIYF
clone_size: few; d_call: .; j_call: TRBJ2-7; v_call: TRBV5-1; cdr3_nt: TGCGCCAGCAGCTTGGCCCGGGGGTTGGGGGAGCAGTACTTC; cdr3_aa: CASSLARGLGEQYF
clone_size: few; d_call: .; j_call: TRBJ2-7; v_call: TRBV5-8; cdr3_nt: TGTGCCAGCACCGCCATACCGTCAGGCGAGCAGTACTTC; cdr3_aa: CASTAIPSGEQYF
clone_size: few; d_call: TRBD1; j_call: TRBJ1-5; v_call: TRBV11-2; cdr3_nt: TGTGCCAGCAGCGAAACAGGGGTTAGTAATCAGCCCCAGCATTTT; cdr3_aa: CASSETGVSNQPQHF
clone_size: .; d_call: TRBD2; j_call: TRBJ2-3; v_call: TRBV6-1; cdr3_nt: TGTGCCAGCAGTGAATACAAGACTAGCGGGGGCACAGATACGCAGTATTTT; cdr3_aa: CASSEYKTSGGTDTQYF
clone_size: few; d_call: .; j_call: TRBJ1-2; v_call: TRBV3-1; cdr3_nt: TGTGCCAGCAGCCCCTACACTCAATCTGACTATGGCTACACCTTC; cdr3_aa: CASSPYTQSDYGYTF